This is a list of T cell receptor beta chains from one sample in a study of CD8 T cell repertoires and HIV-1 epitope variants. Libraries were prepared by immunoSEQ multiplex PCR; TCRdb keeps only in-frame clonotypes and omits some of them. The sample consists of 5,100 or so clones, approximately 66% of them appearing once. These TCRs are of unknown antigen specificity. The sample taken for sequencing was cultured CD8+ T cells derived from PBMCs. Receptor source: a male donor with HIV. CDR3s include the opening cysteine and the closing phenylalanine or tryptophan. The order of the fields is D gene, J gene, V gene, clone size, CDR3 protein, CDR3 DNA. A D gene is named only where the DNA matches it firmly. Clone size is stated in some rows and not others, as once, few, many or a class when expanded.

>.|TRBJ2-7|TRBV19|.
CASPWGEHRDPYEQYF
TGTGCCAGCCCCTGGGGGGAACACAGGGATCCCTACGAGCAGTACTTC
>.|TRBJ1-1|TRBV4-1|.
CASSQGGVDTEAFF
TGCGCCAGCAGCCAAGGAGGGGTTGACACTGAAGCTTTCTTT
>TRBD1|TRBJ2-7|TRBV27|few
CASSSGTGYYEQYF
TGTGCCAGCAGTTCCGGGACAGGGTACTACGAGCAGTACTTC
>.|TRBJ2-7|TRBV19|medium-sized
CASSIAGDSLYEQYF
TGTGCCAGTAGTATAGCGGGGGACAGCCTCTACGAGCAGTACTTC
>TRBD1|TRBJ2-7|TRBV7-2|.
CASSSRTGIVYEQYF
TGTGCCAGCAGCTCAAGGACAGGGATCGTCTACGAGCAGTACTTC
>.|TRBJ2-7|TRBV5-3|.
CASSLPNPAANEQYF
TGTGCCAGCAGCTTACCGAATCCCGCTGCGAACGAGCAGTACTTC
>.|TRBJ2-2|TRBV6-5|.
CASSYFSAGELFF
TGTGCCAGCAGTTACTTCTCTGCCGGGGAGCTGTTTTTT
>.|TRBJ2-7|TRBV18|.
CASSPGTRNYEQYF
TGTGCCAGCTCACCCGGGACAAGAAACTACGAGCAGTACTTC
>.|TRBJ1-2|TRBV9|.
CASSVGLGGYTF
TGTGCCAGCAGCGTGGGCCTGGGAGGCTACACCTTC
>TRBD1|TRBJ2-2|TRBV18|.
CASSPTQGAGELFF
TGTGCCAGCTCACCGACACAGGGGGCCGGGGAGCTGTTTTTT
>TRBD1|TRBJ1-1|TRBV4-1|.
CASSQEGTVNTEAFF
TGCGCCAGCAGCCAAGAAGGGACAGTGAACACTGAAGCTTTCTTT
>.|TRBJ2-1|TRBV27|.
CASSTQVWDEQFF
TGTGCCAGCAGTACACAGGTCTGGGATGAGCAGTTCTTC
>.|TRBJ2-1|TRBV5-1|few
CASSLGVYNEQFF
TGCGCCAGCAGCTTGGGTGTCTACAATGAGCAGTTCTTC
>TRBD1|TRBJ2-5|TRBV19|.
CASSPGTGVSQYF
TGTGCCAGTAGTCCCGGGACAGGGGTTTCCCAGTACTTC
>.|TRBJ1-6|TRBV30|.
CAWSRGAQGSSYNSPLHF
TGTGCCTGGAGCCGGGGGGCGCAGGGAAGCTCCTATAATTCACCCCTCCACTTT
>.|TRBJ2-1|TRBV6-5|once
CASENDYNEQFF
TGTGCCAGTGAAAATGACTACAATGAGCAGTTCTTC
>.|TRBJ1-5|TRBV6-6|.
CACRSGGVQPQHF
TGTGCCTGCCGTTCGGGGGGCGTACAGCCCCAGCATTTT
>TRBD1|TRBJ2-2|TRBV10-3|.
CASSPNPPGQGHTGELFF
TGTGCCAGCAGCCCGAATCCCCCGGGACAGGGGCACACCGGGGAGCTGTTTTTT
>.|TRBJ1-4|TRBV27|.
CASSIIGGANEKLFF
TGTGCCAGCAGTATTATCGGGGGGGCTAATGAAAAACTGTTTTTT
>.|TRBJ1-1|TRBV11-3|.
CASSDSVGTEAFF
TGTGCCAGCAGCGACTCTGTGGGCACTGAAGCTTTCTTT
>TRBD2|TRBJ2-3|TRBV7-6|.
CASSPRVVAGTTDTQYF
TGTGCCAGCAGCCCACGAGTGGTAGCGGGGACCACAGATACGCAGTATTTT
>.|TRBJ2-1|TRBV5-6|.
CASSLEVAGQQFF
TGTGCCAGCAGCTTGGAGGTGGCGGGGCAGCAGTTCTTC
>TRBD2|TRBJ2-6|TRBV5-6|.
CASSPGLAGNSGANVLTF
TGTGCCAGCAGCCCGGGACTAGCGGGTAACTCTGGGGCCAACGTCCTGACTTTC
>TRBD2|TRBJ2-2|TRBV7-3|.
CASSLKGLAGGFTGELFF
TGTGCCAGCAGCTTAAAGGGGCTAGCGGGGGGATTCACCGGGGAGCTGTTTTTT
>.|TRBJ1-1|TRBV7-3|.
CASRDSGNTEAFF
TGTGCCAGCAGGGACTCAGGGAACACTGAAGCTTTCTTT
>TRBD2|TRBJ2-3|TRBV7-2|few
CASSLGLAGGPTDTQYF
TGTGCCAGCAGCTTGGGACTAGCGGGAGGGCCCACAGATACGCAGTATTTT
>.|TRBJ2-2|TRBV5-1|once
CAILQGTGELFF
TGCGCCATCCTGCAAGGGACCGGGGAGCTGTTTTTT
>TRBD1|TRBJ1-2|TRBV29-1|.
CSVPDRGYGYTF
TGCAGCGTTCCGGACAGGGGGTATGGCTACACCTTC
>.|TRBJ2-7|TRBV9|.
CASSVEEGTIYEQYF
TGTGCCAGCAGCGTAGAGGAGGGAACGATCTACGAGCAGTACTTC
>TRBD2|TRBJ2-3|TRBV13|.
CASSLGRGGTDTQYF
TGTGCCAGCAGCTTAGGACGGGGGGGCACAGATACGCAGTATTTT
>.|TRBJ2-3|TRBV15|.
CATSNTLWLSGTDTQYF
TGTGCCACCAGCAATACCCTTTGGTTAAGTGGCACAGATACGCAGTATTTT
>.|TRBJ2-3|TRBV5-4|.
CASSHDPGQYF
TGTGCCAGCAGCCATGACCCGGGGCAGTATTTT
>TRBD1|TRBJ2-7|TRBV27|.
CASMGQEVEQYF
TGTGCCAGCATGGGACAGGAAGTCGAGCAGTACTTC
>TRBD1|TRBJ2-7|TRBV6-1|few
CASSEAISSGGRGQYF
TGTGCCAGCAGTGAAGCTATTAGTTCAGGGGGAAGAGGGCAGTACTTC
>TRBD2|TRBJ2-7|TRBV6-5|few
CASSYLAGEPYEQYF
TGTGCCAGCAGTTATCTAGCGGGAGAACCCTACGAGCAGTACTTC
>.|TRBJ2-1|TRBV29-1|.
CSVEDLISYNEQFF
TGCAGCGTTGAAGACCTCATATCCTACAATGAGCAGTTCTTC
>.|TRBJ2-7|TRBV16|.
CASSPMRGSSYEQYF
TGTGCCAGCAGCCCCATGCGAGGTTCCTCCTACGAGCAGTACTTC
>.|TRBJ1-5|TRBV15|few
CATSRGVQPQHF
TGTGCCACCAGCAGGGGGGTTCAGCCCCAGCATTTT
>TRBD1|TRBJ1-1|TRBV9|.
CASSVGAGGLNTEAFF
TGTGCCAGCAGCGTAGGGGCAGGGGGCCTCAACACTGAAGCTTTCTTT
>.|TRBJ1-1|TRBV6-5|.
CASSYQDGRTEAFF
TGTGCCAGCAGTTACCAGGACGGCCGCACTGAAGCTTTCTTT
>.|TRBJ2-7|TRBV6-5|few
CATSPGTYEQYF
TGTGCCACAAGTCCAGGCACCTACGAGCAGTACTTC
>.|TRBJ1-1|TRBV27|.
CASGEVPNTEAFF
TGTGCCAGCGGAGAAGTCCCGAACACTGAAGCTTTCTTT
>.|TRBJ2-1|TRBV19|.
CASSRSSYNEQFF
TGTGCCAGTAGCCGGAGCTCCTACAATGAGCAGTTCTTC
>.|TRBJ2-3|TRBV5-1|.
CASSLLGNTDTQYF
TGCGCCAGCAGCTTGCTAGGGAACACAGATACGCAGTATTTT
>.|TRBJ2-1|TRBV7-9|.
CASSRTLSSYNEQFF
TGTGCCAGCAGCCGCACACTAAGCTCCTACAATGAGCAGTTCTTC
>.|TRBJ2-4|TRBV27|.
CASSLSFGGDIQYF
TGTGCCAGCAGTTTATCATTTGGTGGGGACATTCAGTACTTC
>.|TRBJ2-2|TRBV7-2|.
CASSPTLENTGELFF
TGTGCCAGCAGCCCAACACTAGAGAACACCGGGGAGCTGTTTTTT